Each of the 10 T cell receptor beta chains below was sequenced from the same sample in a study of T cell responses to AZD1222 COVID-19 vaccine. Sequencing used immunoSEQ multiplex PCR; TCRdb keeps in-frame clones, though not all of them. The table records some 100,000 clones, around 87% of them present only once. The sequencing used peripheral blood, collected 28 days after the second AZD1222 dose. Every receptor here comes from an adult who received the AZD1222 COVID-19 vaccine.

This clone was found once. The chain couples TRBV3-1 (or the pseudogene TRBV3-2) to TRBJ1-1, with D possibly matching TRBD1 (5 bases). The CDR3 has 14 amino acids. The ends were cut back, 0 bases at V and 7 bases at J, with 12 bases in the middle. The germline V gene encodes CDR1 LGHDT and CDR2 YNNKEL (reference sequence). CDR3 in amino acids: CASSQDLQEVEAFF. Here the CDR3 DNA reads TGTGCCAGCAGCCAAGATTTACAGGAGGTTGAAGCTTTCTTT.

The chain employs TRBV12-3 or TRBV12-4 and TRBJ2-5; D remains unclear. With 3 bases removed from V and 0 bases from J, the gap between germline ends came to 5 bases. The CDR3 length is 13 residues. The CDR3 is CASSFENQETQYF. The DNA of the CDR3 is TGTGCCAGCAGTTTTGAAAACCAAGAGACCCAGTACTTC.

This chain links TRBV5-4 with TRBJ1-1; tentatively, D is TRBD1 (5 bases). Per the germline V gene, CDR1 is SGHNT and CDR2 is YYREEE (reference sequence). The CDR3 loop spans 15 amino acids. With 4 bases removed from V and 4 bases from J, the gap between germline ends came to 17 bases. The CDR3 DNA is TGTGCCAGCAGCCCCGGGGGAAGGGTAGGCACTGAAGCTTTCTTT. It specifies CASSPGGRVGTEAFF.

This clone appeared a single time. This chain joins TRBV12-3 or TRBV12-4 and TRBJ1-1; D is ambiguous. The CDR3 covers 12 residues. V was shortened by 7 bases and J by 7 bases, with 13 bases between the two germline ends. The DNA of the CDR3 is TGTGCCAGCACGCCGGGCGGTTTTGAAGCTTTCTTT. Translating gives CASTPGGFEAFF.

The chain has TRBV18 and TRBJ2-4, with a possible D match to TRBD1 (5 bases). In germline, CDR1 is KGHSH, CDR2 LQKENI. CDR3 size: 15 residues. The V and J ends lost 3 bases and 0 bases respectively, with 9 bases between them. The CDR3 nucleotides read TGTGCCAGCTCACCCAGGGTTCTAGCCAAAAACATTCAGTACTTC. As protein: CASSPRVLAKNIQYF.

This CDR3 is CASSPAEKLFF. In DNA, the CDR3 is TGTGCCAGCAGCCCGGCAGAAAAACTGTTTTTT. J is TRBJ1-4 and V is TRBV7-6; D call uncertain. CDR1 is SGHVS and CDR2 is FNYEAQ in the germline V gene. V was pared by 5 bases and J by 8 bases, with 6 bases between. The CDR3 has 11 residues.

V usage is TRBV6-6 and J usage is TRBJ2-1, with a weak D call TRBD2 (6 bases). Deletions cut 6 bases from V and 6 bases from J, with 15 bases between. This CDR3 region has 14 residues. The germline CDR1 and CDR2 sequences are MNHNY and SVGAGI (reference sequence). Here the CDR3 reads CASSSPSTSNEQFF. In nucleotides, the CDR3 is TGTGCCAGCAGCTCTCCGTCGACTAGCAATGAGCAGTTCTTC.

The chain uses TRBV12-3 or TRBV12-4 and TRBJ1-1, with D perhaps TRBD1 (5 bases). The V end was cut by 10 bases, the J end by 6 bases, with 15 bases between. This CDR3 contains 12 residues. CDR3 sequence: CATMGGNPEAFF. The CDR3 nucleotides read TGTGCCACGATGGGGGGTAACCCTGAAGCTTTCTTT.

The V gene is TRBV5-1, the J gene TRBJ1-5; 7 nucleotides align to TRBD1. V dropped 4 bases and J dropped 1; count of bases not matched to a gene: 5. Germline loops: CDR1 SGHRS, CDR2 YFSETQ. CDR3 length: 15 amino acids. The CDR3 protein is CASSPGTVSNQPQHF. The CDR3 region has the DNA TGCGCCAGCAGCCCGGGGACAGTAAGCAATCAGCCCCAGCATTTT.

The chain links TRBV6-2 or TRBV6-3 to TRBJ2-1; no definite D call. Germline values: CDR1 MNHEY, CDR2 SVGEGT. The V and J ends lost 5 bases and 11 bases respectively, with 13 bases between them. The CDR3 extends over 12 amino acids. The CDR3 DNA follows: TGTGCCAGCAGTCCGACCCGCAGGAAGCAGTTCTTC. This sequence encodes CASSPTRRKQFF.